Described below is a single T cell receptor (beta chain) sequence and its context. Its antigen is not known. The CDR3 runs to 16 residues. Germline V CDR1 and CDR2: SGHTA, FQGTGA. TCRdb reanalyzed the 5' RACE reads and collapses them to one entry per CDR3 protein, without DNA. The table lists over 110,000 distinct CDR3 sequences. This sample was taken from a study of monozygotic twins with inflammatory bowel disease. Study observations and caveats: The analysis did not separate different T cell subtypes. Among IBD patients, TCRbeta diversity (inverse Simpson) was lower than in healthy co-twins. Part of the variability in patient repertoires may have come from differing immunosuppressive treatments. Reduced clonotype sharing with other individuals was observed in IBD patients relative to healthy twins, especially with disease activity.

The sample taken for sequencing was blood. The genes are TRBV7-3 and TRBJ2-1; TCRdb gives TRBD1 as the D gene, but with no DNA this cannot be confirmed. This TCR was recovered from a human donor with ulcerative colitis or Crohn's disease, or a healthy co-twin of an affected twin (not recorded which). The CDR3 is CASSLRGGPQSNEQFF.